This entry lists 15 T cell receptor beta chains sequenced from one sample in a study of cytomegalovirus exposure and HLA in healthy donors. The primer mix had 60 Vbeta and 13 Jbeta primers. Clones were sequenced by immunoSEQ multiplex PCR, and TCRdb holds only the in-frame ones, with some missing. The sample records about 110,000 clones, 80% to 85% being singletons. The specimen was PBMCs. The receptors come from a woman in her thirties in good health and CMV-seronegative.

The V and J genes are TRBV4-3 and TRBJ2-3; tentatively, D is TRBD2 (6 bases). The CDR3 length is 17 residues. V dropped 0 bases and J dropped 0 bases, with 13 bases sitting between them. From germline, CDR1 is LGHNA and CDR2 YSLEER. CDR3 DNA sequence: TGCGCCAGCAGCCAAGACATTCGGGGGACTAGCACAGATACGCAGTATTTT. It translates to CASSQDIRGTSTDTQYF.

The rearrangement uses TRBV5-1 and TRBJ2-7; D is ambiguous. Per the germline V gene, CDR1 is SGHRS and CDR2 is YFSETQ. The V end was cut by 3 bases, the J end by 2 bases, with 12 bases between. The CDR3 consists of 14 residues. The CDR3 protein is CASSSTRRTYEQYF. In nucleotides, the CDR3 is TGCGCCAGCAGCTCGACACGGCGCACCTACGAGCAGTACTTC.

The J gene is TRBJ2-6, the V gene TRBV7-6, with D hard to call. Per the germline V gene, CDR1 is SGHVS and CDR2 is FNYEAQ. The CDR3 contains 14 residues. The V end was cut by 5 bases, the J end by 0 bases, with 5 bases between. The CDR3 bases are TGTGCCAGCAGCGGCAGCTCTGGGGCCAACGTCCTGACTTTC. Translation: CASSGSSGANVLTF.

The V gene is TRBV7-8, the J gene TRBJ2-1; 7 positions match TRBD2. The V gene end was trimmed by 1 base and the J gene end by 0 bases; junction bases not matched to a gene: 3. The CDR3 runs to 16 residues. Germline V gene lookup returns CDR1 SGHVS and CDR2 FQNEAQ. CDR3 bases: TGTGCCAGCAGCTTAGTCGGCGGGAGCTCCTACAATGAGCAGTTCTTC. Translating gives CASSLVGGSSYNEQFF.

The chain links TRBV6-1 to TRBJ2-7, with 9 bases that match TRBD1. Unmatched junction bases numbered 3, after V lost 5 bases and J lost 4 bases. The CDR3 is made up of 13 amino acids. CDR1 is MNHNS, CDR2 SASEGT, per germline. The CDR3, as DNA: TGTGCCAGCAGTTTACAGGGGGCATACGAGCAGTACTTC. Translating it yields CASSLQGAYEQYF.

The chain carries TRBV7-6 and TRBJ2-2; TRBD1 is a possible D gene (7 bases). CDR3 size: 20 residues. Germline V CDR1 and CDR2: SGHVS, FNYEAQ. Deletions cut 5 bases from V and 5 bases from J, with 30 bases between. The CDR3 DNA is TGTGCCAGCAGCCTAGGGGAGAGGGGCTGGAGGGGGCGCGATACCGGGGAGCTGTTTTTT. Its translation: CASSLGERGWRGRDTGELFF.

This clone appeared once. CDR3 coding DNA: TGTGCCAGTAGTATAGACCGCACAGGGATCAATGAGCAGTTCTTC. This encodes CASSIDRTGINEQFF. The J gene is TRBJ2-1, the V gene TRBV19, with a tentative D call TRBD1 (6 bases). The CDR3 is 15 amino acids. The V gene's germline CDR1 is LNHDA and CDR2 SQIVND (reference sequence). Trimming pared 0 bases from V and 6 bases from J, leaving 12 bases between.

In this sample, this clone turned up once. The chain employs TRBV7-2 and TRBJ2-7; 7 nucleotides match TRBD1. The CDR3 contains 16 residues. J gave up 4 bases and V 1 base, and 10 bases lay outside the gene matches. Germline V lookup: CDR1 SGHTA, CDR2 FQGNSA. CDR3 amino acids: CASSLEKQGMVYEQYF. The CDR3 nucleotides are TGTGCCAGCAGCTTAGAGAAACAGGGGATGGTGTACGAGCAGTACTTC.

In nucleotides, the CDR3 is TGTGCCAGCAGTTCCTACAGGGGTCTCAAAAACATTCAGTACTTC. Translated, it gives CASSSYRGLKNIQYF. This sequence joins TRBV11-2 and TRBJ2-4; 7 bases match TRBD1. The CDR3 runs 15 residues. Germline CDR1 and CDR2: SGHAT and FQNNGV. J was trimmed by 3 bases and V by 6 bases; bases with no gene match: 8.

The rearrangement uses TRBV2 and TRBJ2-7; perhaps TRBD2 as D (5 bases). Per germline, CDR1 SNHLY and CDR2 FYNNEI. This CDR3 contains 15 residues. V lost 1 base to trimming and J lost 4 bases, with 14 bases between them. The CDR3 sequence: CASSEDSWEIYEQYF. The DNA of the CDR3 is TGTGCCAGCAGTGAAGATTCGTGGGAGATATACGAGCAGTACTTC.

This chain connects TRBV7-6 to TRBJ2-3; perhaps TRBD2 as D (6 bases). This CDR3 is 16 amino acids long. V lost 2 bases and J 0 bases, leaving 12 bases between the germline ends. Germline V lookup: CDR1 SGHVS, CDR2 FNYEAQ. In DNA form, the CDR3 reads TGTGCCAGCAGCTTATTGCGGACTACTAGCACAGATACGCAGTATTTT. This encodes CASSLLRTTSTDTQYF. Full variable domain (missing parts from reference TRBV7-6 and TRBJ2-3): GAGVSQSPRYKVTKRGQDVALRCDPISGHVSLYWYRQALGQGPEFLTYFNYEAQQDKSGLPNDRFSAERPEGSISTLTIQRTEQRDSAMYRCASSLLRTTSTDTQYFGPGTRLTVL.

This rearrangement joins TRBV2 to TRBJ1-1, with 8 bases aligning to TRBD1. This CDR3 has 14 residues. V was clipped by 4 bases and J by 1 base; unmatched bases: 2. From germline, CDR1 is SNHLY and CDR2 FYNNEI. CDR3 nucleotide sequence: TGTGCCAGCAGTGGACAGGGGAGGAACACTGAAGCTTTCTTT. Encoded protein: CASSGQGRNTEAFF.

The CDR3 sequence: CASSKALGPGNQPQHF. Written as DNA, the CDR3 is TGTGCCAGCAGCAAAGCGTTGGGCCCTGGCAATCAGCCCCAGCATTTT. The rearrangement uses TRBV21-1 and TRBJ1-5; the D call in the table, TRBD1, was not verified against the DNA. TRBV21-1 is listed as a pseudogene. CDR3 length: 16 residues.

V and J are TRBV5-8 and TRBJ2-7; perhaps TRBD2 as D (6 bases). Trimming removed 1 base from V and 5 bases from J, with 22 bases in between. CDR3 length equals 17 residues. Germline V lookup: CDR1 SGHTS, CDR2 YDEGEE. CDR3 residues: CASSLLILWEAPNEQYF. CDR3 in DNA: TGTGCCAGCAGCTTGTTGATTTTGTGGGAGGCTCCCAACGAGCAGTACTTC.

In this sample, this clone turned up once. The chain combines TRBV27 with TRBJ2-6, with D possibly TRBD1 on 8 matching bases. Per the germline V gene, CDR1 is MNHEY and CDR2 is SMNVEV (reference sequence). The V end was cut by 5 bases, the J end by 0 bases, with 20 bases between. This CDR3 is built from 19 residues. The DNA of the CDR3 is TGTGCCAGCAGTCCAGCGGGACAGGCTGCCAACTCTGGGGCCAACGTCCTGACTTTC. It specifies CASSPAGQAANSGANVLTF.